The 3 T cell receptor beta chains reported below all come from one sample, sequenced in a study of beta chain features in type 1 diabetes. Expressed TCRB transcripts were sequenced because the isolated RNA had all been reverse transcribed beforehand. Generated by immunoSEQ multiplex PCR, the TCRdb table keeps only in-frame clones and is missing some. This table holds about 180,000 clones, about 7.8% found once. No cognate antigen is known for these TCRs. Study-wide results and caveats: Among patients with Type 1 diabetes, TCRB CDR3s were moderately but significantly shorter in every one of the four CD4+ subsets.

Sequenced: central memory CD4+ T cells from blood. The receptors originated from a woman between 40 and 50 years old with type 1 diabetes.

This clone turned up a few times. V is TRBV9 and J is TRBJ1-1; D remains ambiguous. This CDR3 comprises 14 residues. CDR1 is SGDLS, CDR2 YYNGEE, per germline. Trimming stripped 2 bases from V and 4 bases from J, with 12 bases between. CDR3 sequence (DNA): TGTGCCAGCAGCGTCGGTGGCGCGGTCACTGAAGCTTTCTTT. It encodes CASSVGGAVTEAFF.

The V gene is TRBV30, the J gene TRBJ1-1; D is possibly TRBD1 (6 bases). Germline values: CDR1 GTSNPN, CDR2 SVGIG (reference sequence). This CDR3 comprises 14 residues. The V and J ends lost 8 bases and 4 bases respectively, with 20 bases between them. CDR3 residues: CALGRRGGSTEAFF. CDR3 nucleotides: TGTGCCCTAGGCCGGAGGGGGGGGAGCACTGAAGCTTTCTTT.

The chain carries TRBV9 and TRBJ2-3, with D possibly matching TRBD2 (5 bases). V dropped 2 bases and J dropped 2 bases, with 9 bases sitting between them. The germline V gene encodes CDR1 SGDLS and CDR2 YYNGEE. This CDR3 spans 14 amino acids. For the CDR3, the DNA is TGTGCCAGCAGCGTCAGCGGTTTCACAGATACGCAGTATTTT. Amino acid sequence: CASSVSGFTDTQYF.